A selection of T cell receptor beta chains follows, all from one sample in a study of blood T cell repertoires in COVID-19. TCRdb's table, derived via immunoSEQ multiplex PCR, lists solely in-frame clones and lacks some. The sample consists of under 100,000 clones, approximately 78% of them appearing once. The sequencing sample was made of peripheral blood. These receptors came from a human donor in a cohort sampled during active COVID-19. Each CDR3 is given with its conserved first and last residue. A D gene is named only where the DNA matches it firmly.

v_gene	j_gene	d_gene	CDR3aa
TRBV27	TRBJ2-3	TRBD2	CASSLSIGTSGFFDTQYF
TRBV5-4	TRBJ2-5	.	CASSPGGAAETQYF
TRBV7-2	TRBJ2-3	.	CASSLTRGRTDTQYF
TRBV28	TRBJ1-1	.	CASRPAGMNTEAFF
TRBV11-2	TRBJ1-1	.	CASRQSMNTEAFF
TRBV15	TRBJ2-5	TRBD2	CATSRGGAGGEETQYF
TRBV4-1	TRBJ1-5	.	CASSQGRGGDSNQPQHF
TRBV12-5	TRBJ1-1	.	CASASAGNTEAFF
TRBV5-1	TRBJ2-7	TRBD1	CASSGPDRAAGEQYF
TRBV6-5	TRBJ2-7	TRBD2	CASSYSKKRGTYEQYF
TRBV11-3	TRBJ1-5	.	CASSLVGGWRIYGNQPQHF
TRBV7-2	TRBJ2-5	.	CASSSNRARETQYF
TRBV11-2	TRBJ2-5	.	CASSLNRETQYF
TRBV27	TRBJ1-1	TRBD1	CASRSTGPLREAFF
TRBV9	TRBJ1-2	.	CASSVVTANYGYTF